The rows below give T cell receptor beta chains drawn from one sample of a study of cytomegalovirus exposure and HLA in healthy donors. The method was immunoSEQ multiplex PCR; TCRdb's version includes in-frame clones alone and lacks a portion of them. The table gives just under 60,000 clones; the top ten clones make up around 4.2% of it. Material: PBMCs. These receptors all stem from a male donor in good health and CMV-seronegative. Both conserved end residues are part of each CDR3. Each record gives: D gene, V gene, J gene, CDR3 DNA, CDR3 protein. D genes are given only for firm matches.

>TRBD1|TRBV6-1|TRBJ2-7
TGTGCCAGCAAATTTAACCGGGACAGGGCCTACGAGCAGTACTTC
CASKFNRDRAYEQYF
>TRBD2|TRBV7-2|TRBJ2-1
TGTGCCAGCAGCTTACGACTAGCGGGGGGGCCGGGGTACAATGAGCAGTTCTTC
CASSLRLAGGPGYNEQFF
>TRBD1|TRBV4-1|TRBJ1-2
TGCGCCAGCAGCCGACCGGGACAGGGGCTCTATGGCTACACCTTC
CASSRPGQGLYGYTF
>TRBD1|TRBV7-2|TRBJ1-3
TGTGCCAGCAGCCCCTCGGGTAGGACAGGGGTTCGCTCTGGAAACACCATATATTTT
CASSPSGRTGVRSGNTIYF
>TRBD1|TRBV7-3|TRBJ1-1
TGTGCCAGCAGCCAAAGGCGGGACAGTGAAGCTTTCTTT
CASSQRRDSEAFF
>.|TRBV27|TRBJ1-5
TGTGCCAGCAGTCCGGAAACTCCAGGGCTAGGTCAGCCCCAGCATTTT
CASSPETPGLGQPQHF
>TRBD1|TRBV10-3|TRBJ1-5
TGTGCCATCCCAGAAGAGGGACAGGGCAATCAGCCCCAGCATTTT
CAIPEEGQGNQPQHF
>TRBD1|TRBV15|TRBJ1-2
TGTGCCACCAGCAGCGACAGGGAACTCAACTATGGCTACACCTTC
CATSSDRELNYGYTF
>TRBD1|TRBV15|TRBJ2-7
TGTGCCACCAGCAGAGGAGGGACAGTTACCTACGAGCAGTACTTC
CATSRGGTVTYEQYF
>.|TRBV28|TRBJ1-4
TGTGCCAGCAGTACCGCCACAGGGACTAATGAAAAACTGTTTTTT
CASSTATGTNEKLFF
>TRBD2|TRBV27|TRBJ2-3
TGTGCCAGCAGTTGTAGTAGCGGGAGGGCAGGGGGCACAGATACGCAGTATTTT
CASSCSSGRAGGTDTQYF
>TRBD2|TRBV14|TRBJ2-7
TGTGCCAGCAGCCCAACCCCGCGGGGACTAGCGGGAGTTTCCGAGCAGTACTTC
CASSPTPRGLAGVSEQYF
>.|TRBV14|TRBJ1-1
TGTGCCAGCAGCCTTGTCCCTCGCGAGGACACTGAAGCTTTCTTT
CASSLVPREDTEAFF
>TRBD1|TRBV7-6|TRBJ2-6
TGTGCCAGCAGCGCCGGGACAGGGGCGCAAGGGGCCAACGTCCTGACTTTC
CASSAGTGAQGANVLTF
>TRBD2|TRBV15|TRBJ2-1
TGTGCCACCAGCAGAGGGACTAGCGGGTCCTACAATGAGCAGTTCTTC
CATSRGTSGSYNEQFF
>TRBD1|TRBV6-6|TRBJ2-7
TGTGCCAGCAGTCGTGGGACAGGCTACGAGCAGTACTTC
CASSRGTGYEQYF
>TRBD2|TRBV7-3|TRBJ2-5
TGTGCCAGCAGCCTTCGGGCTAGCGGGGGGCAGGAGACCCAGTACTTC
CASSLRASGGQETQYF
>.|TRBV4-3|TRBJ2-2
TGCGCCAGCAGCCTCCAGGAGAACACCGGGGAGCTGTTTTTT
CASSLQENTGELFF
>TRBD1|TRBV4-3|TRBJ2-7
TGCGCCAGCAGCCGCGGGACAGGGGGCTACTACGAGCAGTACTTC
CASSRGTGGYYEQYF
>TRBD1|TRBV7-9|TRBJ2-7
TGTGCCAGCAGCTTAGCCTACCCCGGACAGGCCGGCGCCTACGAGCAGTACTTC
CASSLAYPGQAGAYEQYF
>TRBD1|TRBV6-5|TRBJ2-7
TGTGCCAGCAGAACCATAGGGGGCGCCTACGAGCAGTACTTC
CASRTIGGAYEQYF
>TRBD1|TRBV18|TRBJ2-7
TGTGCCAGCTCAACGACAGGGGGTCAGGGGGACTGGCAGTACTTC
CASSTTGGQGDWQYF